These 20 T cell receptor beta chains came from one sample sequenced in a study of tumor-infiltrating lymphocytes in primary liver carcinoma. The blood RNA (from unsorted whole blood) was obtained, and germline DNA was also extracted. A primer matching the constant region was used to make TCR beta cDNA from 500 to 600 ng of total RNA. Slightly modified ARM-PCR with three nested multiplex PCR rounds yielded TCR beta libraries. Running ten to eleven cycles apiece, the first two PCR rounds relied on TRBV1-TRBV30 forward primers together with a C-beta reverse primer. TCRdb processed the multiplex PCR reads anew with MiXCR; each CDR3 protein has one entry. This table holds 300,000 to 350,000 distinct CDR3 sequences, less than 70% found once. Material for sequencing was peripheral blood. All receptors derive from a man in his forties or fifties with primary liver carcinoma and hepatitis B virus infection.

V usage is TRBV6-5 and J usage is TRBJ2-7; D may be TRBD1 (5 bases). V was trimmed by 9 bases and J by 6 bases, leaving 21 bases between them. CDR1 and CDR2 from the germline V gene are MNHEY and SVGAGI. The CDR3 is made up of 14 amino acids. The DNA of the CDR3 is TGTGCCAGTACAAAGGGGATTAGCTCTGGCGAGCAGTACTTC. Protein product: CASTKGISSGEQYF.

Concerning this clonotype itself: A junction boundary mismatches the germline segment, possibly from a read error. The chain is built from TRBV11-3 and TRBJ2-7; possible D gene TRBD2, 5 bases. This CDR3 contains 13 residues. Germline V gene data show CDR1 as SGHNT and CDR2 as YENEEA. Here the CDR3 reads CASNITPSGEQYF. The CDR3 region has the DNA TGTGCCAGCAACATAACACCCAGCGGCGAGCAATACTTC.

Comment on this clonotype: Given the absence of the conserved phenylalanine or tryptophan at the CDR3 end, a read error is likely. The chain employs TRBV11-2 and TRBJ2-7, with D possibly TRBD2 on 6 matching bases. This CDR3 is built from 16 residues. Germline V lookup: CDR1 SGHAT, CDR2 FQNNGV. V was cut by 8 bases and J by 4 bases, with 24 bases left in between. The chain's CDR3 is CASGLAQEPEGYEQYL. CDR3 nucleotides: TGTGCCAGCGGCCTCGCCCAGGAGCCGGAGGGATACGAGCAGTACCTC.

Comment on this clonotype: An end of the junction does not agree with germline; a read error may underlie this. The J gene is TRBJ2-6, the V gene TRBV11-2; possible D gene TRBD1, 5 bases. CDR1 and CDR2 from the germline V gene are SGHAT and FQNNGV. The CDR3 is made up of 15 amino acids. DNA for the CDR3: TGTGTCAGCAGTCCGCAGGGATTTGGGGCCAACGTCCTGACTTTC. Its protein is CVSSPQGFGANVLTF. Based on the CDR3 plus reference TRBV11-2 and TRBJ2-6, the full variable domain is EAGVAQSPRYKIIEKRQSVAFWCNPISGHATLYWYQQILGQGPKLLIQFQNNGVVDDSQLPKDRFSAERLKGVDSTLKIQPAKLEDSAVYLCVSSPQGFGANVLTFGAGSRLTVL.

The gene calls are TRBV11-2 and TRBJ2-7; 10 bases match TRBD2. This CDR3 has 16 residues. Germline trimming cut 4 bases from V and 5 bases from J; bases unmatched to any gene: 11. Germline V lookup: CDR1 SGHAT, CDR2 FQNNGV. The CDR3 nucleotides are TGTGCCAGCAGCTCCTCAAGCGGGAGGGGGGCCCACGAGCAGTACTTC. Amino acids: CASSSSSGRGAHEQYF.

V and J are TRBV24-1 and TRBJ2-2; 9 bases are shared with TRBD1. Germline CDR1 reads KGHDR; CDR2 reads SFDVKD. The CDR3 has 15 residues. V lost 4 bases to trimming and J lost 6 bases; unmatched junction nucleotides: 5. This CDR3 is CATSDPGTGSGELFF. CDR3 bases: TGTGCCACCAGTGACCCCGGGACAGGGTCCGGGGAGCTGTTTTTT.

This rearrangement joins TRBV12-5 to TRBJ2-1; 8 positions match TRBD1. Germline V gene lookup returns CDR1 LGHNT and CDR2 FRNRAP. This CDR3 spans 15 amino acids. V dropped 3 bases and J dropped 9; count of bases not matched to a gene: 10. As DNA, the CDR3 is TGTGCTAGTGGTTTTGGACAGACACAGGGGGGTGAGCAGTTCTTC. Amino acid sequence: CASGFGQTQGGEQFF.

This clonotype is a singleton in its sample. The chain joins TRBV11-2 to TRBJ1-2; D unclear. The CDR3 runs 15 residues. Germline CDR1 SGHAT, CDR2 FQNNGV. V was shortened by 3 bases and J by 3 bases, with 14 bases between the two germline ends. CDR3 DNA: TGTGCCAGCAGCTTGACCCTAGGTGGTGACTATGGCTACACCTTC. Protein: CASSLTLGGDYGYTF.

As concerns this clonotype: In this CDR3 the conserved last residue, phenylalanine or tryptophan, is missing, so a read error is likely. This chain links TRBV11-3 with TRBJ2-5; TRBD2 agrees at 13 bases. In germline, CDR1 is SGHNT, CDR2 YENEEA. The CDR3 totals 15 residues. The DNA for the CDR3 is TGTGCCAGCAGCCCGGGACTAGCGGGACGAGAGAACCAGTACCTT. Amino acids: CASSPGLAGRENQYL.

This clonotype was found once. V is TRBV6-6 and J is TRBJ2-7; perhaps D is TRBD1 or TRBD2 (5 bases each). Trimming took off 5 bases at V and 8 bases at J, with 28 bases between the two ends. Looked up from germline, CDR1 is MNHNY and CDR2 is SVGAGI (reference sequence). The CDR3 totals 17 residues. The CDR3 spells CASSANPGTPLQDKQYF. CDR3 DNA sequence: TGTGCCAGCAGTGCTAACCCCGGGACGCCTTTACAGGACAAGCAGTACTTC.

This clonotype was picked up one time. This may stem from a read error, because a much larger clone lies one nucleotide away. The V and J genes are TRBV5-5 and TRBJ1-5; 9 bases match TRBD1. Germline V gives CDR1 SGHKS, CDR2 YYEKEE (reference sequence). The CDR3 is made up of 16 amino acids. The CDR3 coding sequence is TGTGCCAGCAGCTTGGGGGACAGGGTCGTGGATCAGCCCCAGGATTTT. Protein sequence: CASSLGDRVVDQPQDF. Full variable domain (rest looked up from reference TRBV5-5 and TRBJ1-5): DAGVTQSPTHLIKTRGQQVTLRCSPISGHKSVSWYQQVLGQGPQFIFQYYEKEERGRGNFPDRFSARQFPNYSSELNVNALLLGDSALYLCASSLGDRVVDQPQDFGDGTRLSIL.

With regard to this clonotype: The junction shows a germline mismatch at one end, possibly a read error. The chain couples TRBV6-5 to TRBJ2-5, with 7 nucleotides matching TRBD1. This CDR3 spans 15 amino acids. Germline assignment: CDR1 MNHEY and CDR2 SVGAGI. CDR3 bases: TGTGCCATCACCAAAGAGGGTAGGGGGCCGGAGACCCTGTACTTC. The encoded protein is CAITKEGRGPETLYF.

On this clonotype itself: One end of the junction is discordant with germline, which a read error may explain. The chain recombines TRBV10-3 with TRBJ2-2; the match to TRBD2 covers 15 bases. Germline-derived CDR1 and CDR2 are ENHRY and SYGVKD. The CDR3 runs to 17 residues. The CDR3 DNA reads TGTACCATCAGTGCAACGGGACTAGCGGGAGGCTCCGGGGAGCTGTTTTTT. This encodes CTISATGLAGGSGELFF.

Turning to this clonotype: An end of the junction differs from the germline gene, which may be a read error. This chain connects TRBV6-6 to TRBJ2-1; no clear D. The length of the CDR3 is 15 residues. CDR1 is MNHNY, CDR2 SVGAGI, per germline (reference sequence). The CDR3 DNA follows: TGTGCCGGCAGTTACCAGTCGGGCGAGCAAGAGACCCAGTGCTTC. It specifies CAGSYQSGEQETQCF.

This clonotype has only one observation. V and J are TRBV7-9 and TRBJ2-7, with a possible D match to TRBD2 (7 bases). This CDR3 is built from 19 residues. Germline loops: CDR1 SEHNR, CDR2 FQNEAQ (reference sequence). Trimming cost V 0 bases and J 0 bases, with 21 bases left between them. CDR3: CASSLALPKDGGHSYEQYF. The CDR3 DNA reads TGTGCCAGCAGCTTAGCTTTACCCAAAGACGGGGGGCACTCCTACGAGCAGTACTTC.

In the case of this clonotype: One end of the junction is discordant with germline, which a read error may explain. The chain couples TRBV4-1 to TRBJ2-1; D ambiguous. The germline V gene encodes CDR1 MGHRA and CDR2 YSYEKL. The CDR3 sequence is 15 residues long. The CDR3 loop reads CVSSQVTGGYNEQFF. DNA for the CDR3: TGCGTCAGCAGCCAAGTGACTGGCGGCTACAATGAGCAGTTCTTC.

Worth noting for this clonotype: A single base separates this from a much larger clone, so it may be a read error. The CDR3 sequence is CASSESIAPFPETQYF. The CDR3 nucleotides are TGCGCCAGCAGTGAGTCGATAGCGCCGTTTCCAGAGACCCAGTACTTC. The chain joins TRBV10-1 to TRBJ2-5; D is perhaps TRBD2 (5 bases). This CDR3 is built from 16 residues. Trimming stripped 0 bases from V and 4 bases from J, with 15 bases between. The germline V gene encodes CDR1 WNHNN and CDR2 SYGVQD (reference sequence).

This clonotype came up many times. The CDR3: CASSVAGVGELFF. CDR3 bases: TGCGCCAGCAGTGTTGCGGGAGTCGGGGAGCTGTTTTTT. This rearrangement joins TRBV10-2 to TRBJ2-2, with 7 nucleotides matching TRBD2. In germline, CDR1 is WSHSY, CDR2 SAAADI. The CDR3 is made up of 13 amino acids. J was trimmed by 7 bases and V by 4 bases; bases with no gene match: 3.

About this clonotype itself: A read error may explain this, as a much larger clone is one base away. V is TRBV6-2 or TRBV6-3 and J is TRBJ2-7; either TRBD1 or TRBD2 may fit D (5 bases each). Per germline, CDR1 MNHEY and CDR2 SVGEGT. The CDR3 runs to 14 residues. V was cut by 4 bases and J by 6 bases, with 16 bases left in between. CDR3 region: CASSSRTPGREQYF. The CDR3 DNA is TGTGCCAGCAGTTCACGGACTCCGGGGCGCGAGCAGTACTTC.

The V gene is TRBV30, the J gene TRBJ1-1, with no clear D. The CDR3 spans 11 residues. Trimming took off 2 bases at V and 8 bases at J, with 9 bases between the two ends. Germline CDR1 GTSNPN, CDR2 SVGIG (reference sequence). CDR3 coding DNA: TGTGCCTGGAGTTCGATACACGAAGCTTTCTTT. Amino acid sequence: CAWSSIHEAFF.